A single sample is the source of the 3 T cell receptor beta chains below, sequenced in a study of blood T cells in healthy people across ages. PCR was performed a second time for about 7 to 11 cycles using a sample-barcoded 5' primer and a J-beta primer mix. Each CDR3 protein gets one entry after TCRdb re-called the 5' RACE reads with MiXCR. Of roughly 800,000 distinct CDR3 sequences detected, approximately 25% appear once; the ten largest clones hold under 4%. These data also formed part of another study, on T cells of mothers and their children.

Specimen: blood. These receptors were taken from a boy between 5 and 17 years old in good health.

This clonotype has a handful of counts. The rearrangement links TRBV15 to TRBJ2-6; weak D call: TRBD1 (5 bases). CDR3 size: 16 residues. Germline-derived CDR1 and CDR2 are LNHNV and YYDKDF (reference sequence). The V and J ends lost 5 bases and 2 bases respectively, with 13 bases between them. CDR3 in amino acids: CATSSRAGPGANVLTF. The CDR3 DNA sequence: TGTGCCACCAGCTCACGAGCAGGGCCTGGGGCCAACGTCCTGACTTTC.

V usage is TRBV3-1 and J usage is TRBJ2-1; 8 nucleotides agree with TRBD2. The CDR3 extends over 14 amino acids. Unmatched junction bases numbered 10, after V lost 2 bases and J lost 13 bases. From germline, CDR1 is LGHDT and CDR2 YNNKEL (reference sequence). CDR3 in amino acids: CASSQPGLVLVQFF. The CDR3 nucleotides read TGTGCCAGCAGCCAACCGGGACTAGTCTTGGTTCAGTTCTTC.

The chain employs TRBV20-1 and TRBJ2-4; D call uncertain. Trimming cost V 0 bases and J 1 base, with 4 bases left between them. This CDR3 is 13 amino acids long. Germline values: CDR1 DFQATT, CDR2 SNEGSKA (reference sequence). Written as DNA, the CDR3 is TGCAGTGCTAGAGAGAGCGCCAAAAACATTCAGTACTTC. Protein: CSARESAKNIQYF.